This entry features one TCR beta chain sequence. The table came from immunoSEQ multiplex PCR; TCRdb's copy has only in-frame clones and leaves some out. The data show 150,000 to 200,000 clones, with 85% to 90% seen just once and around 7% held by the top ten. These data are taken from a study of blood T cell repertoires in COVID-19. CDR1 and CDR2 from the germline V gene are MDHEN and SYDVKM. V was clipped by 3 bases and J by 6 bases; unmatched bases: 9. The CDR3 extends over 16 amino acids. The sequencing input was peripheral blood. This TCR was recovered from a woman older than 75 in a cohort sampled during active or convalescent COVID-19. The chain employs TRBV28 and TRBJ2-3, with 10 bases matching TRBD2. DNA of the CDR3: TGTGCCAGCAGTTTGGCACTAGCGGGGAAAAGGGATACGCAGTATTTT. Protein product: CASSLALAGKRDTQYF.